This TCR beta chain emerged from a study of shared clonotypes between healthy human individuals. Some clones are missing from TCRdb's copy, which holds only in-frame ones; the method was immunoSEQ multiplex PCR. The repertoire has 1,500,000 or so clones, roughly 98.5% of them found once; the top ten carry approximately 0.4%. The CDR3 consists of 15 residues. Between the trimmed V and J ends, which lost 2 bases and 1 base, there was a span of 9 bases. Germline CDR1 is MDHEN and CDR2 is SYDVKM. This TCR derives from a man aged 25-40 years in good health. Sequencing was performed on naive CD4+ T cells sorted from blood. Subset of the sample: CD45RA+ positively selected. The V gene is TRBV28, the J gene TRBJ2-1, with D hard to call. CDR3 DNA sequence: TGTGCCAGCAGTTTAATCGGAGAGTCCTACAATGAGCAGTTCTTC. Translated: CASSLIGESYNEQFF.